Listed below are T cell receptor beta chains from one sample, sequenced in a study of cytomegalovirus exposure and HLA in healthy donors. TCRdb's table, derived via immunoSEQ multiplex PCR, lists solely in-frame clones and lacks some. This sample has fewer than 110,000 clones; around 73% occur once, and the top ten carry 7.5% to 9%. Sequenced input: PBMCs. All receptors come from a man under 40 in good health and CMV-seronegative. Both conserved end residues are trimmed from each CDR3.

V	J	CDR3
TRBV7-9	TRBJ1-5	ASSPLLGQGNWQPQH
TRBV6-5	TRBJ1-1	ANSPGLNTEAF
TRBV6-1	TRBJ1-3	ASTDRFSGNTIY
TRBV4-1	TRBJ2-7	ASSQGGGRLYEQY
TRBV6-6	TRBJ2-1	ASTRADRVIDNEQF
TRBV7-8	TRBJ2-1	ASSSTLTGSNNEQF
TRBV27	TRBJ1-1	ASSLKGGEAF
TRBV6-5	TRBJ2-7	ASSLNRDYEQY
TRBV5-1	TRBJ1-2	ASSLGTGGHYGYT
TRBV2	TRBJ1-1	ASSGQGMRTEAF
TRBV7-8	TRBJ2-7	ASSFGLEVY
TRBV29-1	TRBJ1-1	SIRGGSVTEAF
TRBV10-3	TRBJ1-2	AISERQIRNYGYT
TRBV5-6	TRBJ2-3	ASNRQRETDTQY
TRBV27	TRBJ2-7	ASSPIDSAYEQY
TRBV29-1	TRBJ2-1	TVSPGGVNEQF
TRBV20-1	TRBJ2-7	SAFGPYEQY
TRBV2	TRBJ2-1	ASSERRTTSEQF
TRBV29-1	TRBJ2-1	SATSGSLYGNEQF
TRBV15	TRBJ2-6	ATSRGGRFSSGANVLT
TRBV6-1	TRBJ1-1	ASMREGRTEAF
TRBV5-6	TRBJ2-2	VSSSGTGAGELF
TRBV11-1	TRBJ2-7	ASSRGTVYEQY
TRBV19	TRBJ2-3	ASSIGQTDTQY
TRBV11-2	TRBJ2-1	ASSLGSSYNEQF
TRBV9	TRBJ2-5	ASSYGTGTQETQY
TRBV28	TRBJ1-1	ASSLRTPAPEAF
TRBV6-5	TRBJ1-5	ASSPDRNQPQH
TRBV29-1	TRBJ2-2	SVGLAGLNGELF